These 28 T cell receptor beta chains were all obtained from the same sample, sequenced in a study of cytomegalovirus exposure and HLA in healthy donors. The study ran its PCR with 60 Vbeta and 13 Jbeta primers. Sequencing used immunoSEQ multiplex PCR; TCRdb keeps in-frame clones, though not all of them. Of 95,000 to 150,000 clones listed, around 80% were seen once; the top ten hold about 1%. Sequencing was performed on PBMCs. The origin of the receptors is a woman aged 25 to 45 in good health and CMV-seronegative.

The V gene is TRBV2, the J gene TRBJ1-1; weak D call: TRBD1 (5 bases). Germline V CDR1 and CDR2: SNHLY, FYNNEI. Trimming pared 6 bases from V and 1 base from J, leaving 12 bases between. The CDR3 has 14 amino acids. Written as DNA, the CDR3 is TGTGCCAGCAGCCCCGGGAGGGGGAACACTGAAGCTTTCTTT. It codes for CASSPGRGNTEAFF.

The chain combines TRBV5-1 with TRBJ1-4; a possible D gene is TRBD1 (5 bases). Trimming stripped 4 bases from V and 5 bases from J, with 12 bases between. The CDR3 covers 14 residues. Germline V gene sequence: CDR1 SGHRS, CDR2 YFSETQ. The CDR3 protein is CASSREEGNEKLFF. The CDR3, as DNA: TGCGCCAGCAGCCGGGAGGAGGGGAATGAAAAACTGTTTTTT. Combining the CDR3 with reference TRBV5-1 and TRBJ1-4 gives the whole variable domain KAGVTQTPRYLIKTRGQQVTLSCSPISGHRSVSWYQQTPGQGLQFLFEYFSETQRNKGNFPGRFSGRQFSNSRSEMNVSTLELGDSALYLCASSREEGNEKLFFGSGTQLSVL.

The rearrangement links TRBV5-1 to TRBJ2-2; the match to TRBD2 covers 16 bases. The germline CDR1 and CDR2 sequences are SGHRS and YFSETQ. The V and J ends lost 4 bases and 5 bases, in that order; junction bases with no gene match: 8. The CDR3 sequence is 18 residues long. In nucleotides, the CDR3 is TGCGCCAGCAGCACCGGGACTAGCGGGGGGGCTACGACCGGGGAGCTGTTTTTT. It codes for CASSTGTSGGATTGELFF.

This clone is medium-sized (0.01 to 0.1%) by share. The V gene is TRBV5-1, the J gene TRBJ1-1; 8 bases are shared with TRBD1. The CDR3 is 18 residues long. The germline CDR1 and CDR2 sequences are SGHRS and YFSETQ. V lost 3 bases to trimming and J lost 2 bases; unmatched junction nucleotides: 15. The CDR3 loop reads CASSSPGQARDHNTEAFF. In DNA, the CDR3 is TGCGCCAGCAGCTCCCCGGGACAGGCTCGGGATCACAACACTGAAGCTTTCTTT.

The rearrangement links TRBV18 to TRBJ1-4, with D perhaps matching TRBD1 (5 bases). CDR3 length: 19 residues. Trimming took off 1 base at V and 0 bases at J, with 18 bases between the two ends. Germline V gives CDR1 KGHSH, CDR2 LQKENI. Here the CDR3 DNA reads TGTGCCAGCTCACCACGGGCCAGCGGGGGTGTTGCAACTAATGAAAAACTGTTTTTT. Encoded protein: CASSPRASGGVATNEKLFF.

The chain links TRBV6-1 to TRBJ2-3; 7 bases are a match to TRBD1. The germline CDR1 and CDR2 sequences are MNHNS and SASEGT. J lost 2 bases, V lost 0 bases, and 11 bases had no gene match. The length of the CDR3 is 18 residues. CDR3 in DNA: TGTGCCAGCAGTGAAGCTATTCTGACAGGGACCTTCACAGATACGCAGTATTTT. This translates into CASSEAILTGTFTDTQYF.

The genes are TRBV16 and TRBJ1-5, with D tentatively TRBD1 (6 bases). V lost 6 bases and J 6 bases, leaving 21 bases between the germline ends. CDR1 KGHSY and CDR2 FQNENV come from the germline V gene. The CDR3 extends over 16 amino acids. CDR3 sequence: CASSWTFGEGGQPQHF. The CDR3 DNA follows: TGTGCCAGCAGTTGGACATTCGGGGAAGGGGGTCAGCCCCAGCATTTT. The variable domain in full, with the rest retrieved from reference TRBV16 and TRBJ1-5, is GEEVAQTPKHLVRGEGQKAKLYCAPIKGHSYVFWYQQVLKNEFKFLISFQNENVFDETGMPKERFSAKCLPNSPCSLEIQATKLEDSAVYFCASSWTFGEGGQPQHFGDGTRLSIL.

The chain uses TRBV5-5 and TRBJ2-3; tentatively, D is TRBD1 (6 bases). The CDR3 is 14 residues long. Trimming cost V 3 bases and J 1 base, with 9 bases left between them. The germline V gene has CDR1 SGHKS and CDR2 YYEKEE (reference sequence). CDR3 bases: TGTGCCAGCAGCTCCAGGACAGGCACAGATACGCAGTATTTT. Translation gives CASSSRTGTDTQYF.

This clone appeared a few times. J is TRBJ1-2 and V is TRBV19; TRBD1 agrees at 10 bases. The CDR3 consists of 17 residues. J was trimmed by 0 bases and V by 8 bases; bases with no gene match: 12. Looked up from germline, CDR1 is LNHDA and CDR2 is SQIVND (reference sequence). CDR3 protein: CASCSGTGALANYGYTF. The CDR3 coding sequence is TGTGCCAGTTGTTCCGGGACAGGGGCTTTAGCTAACTATGGCTACACCTTC. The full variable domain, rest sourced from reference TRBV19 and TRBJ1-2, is DGGITQSPKYLFRKEGQNVTLSCEQNLNHDAMYWYRQDPGQGLRLIYYSQIVNDFQKGDIAEGYSVSREKKESFPLTVTSAQKNPTAFYLCASCSGTGALANYGYTFGSGTRLTVV.

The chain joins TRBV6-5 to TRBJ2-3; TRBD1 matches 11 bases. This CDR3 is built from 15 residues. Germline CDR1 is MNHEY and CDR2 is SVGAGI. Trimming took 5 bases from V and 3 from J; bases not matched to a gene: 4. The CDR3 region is CASSPWDRGTDTQYF. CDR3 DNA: TGTGCCAGCAGTCCCTGGGACAGGGGGACAGATACGCAGTATTTT.

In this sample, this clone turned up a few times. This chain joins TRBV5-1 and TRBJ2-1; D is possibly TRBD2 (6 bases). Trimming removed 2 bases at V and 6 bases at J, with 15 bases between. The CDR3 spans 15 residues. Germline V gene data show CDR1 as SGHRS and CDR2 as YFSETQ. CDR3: CASSFWVGGSNEQFF. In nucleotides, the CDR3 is TGCGCCAGCAGCTTTTGGGTGGGGGGATCCAATGAGCAGTTCTTC.

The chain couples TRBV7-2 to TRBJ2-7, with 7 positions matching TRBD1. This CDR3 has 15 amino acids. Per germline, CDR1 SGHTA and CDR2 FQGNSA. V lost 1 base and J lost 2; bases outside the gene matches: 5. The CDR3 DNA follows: TGTGCCAGCAGCTTAGGGGGGACAGCAGCCTACGAGCAGTACTTC. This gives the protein CASSLGGTAAYEQYF.

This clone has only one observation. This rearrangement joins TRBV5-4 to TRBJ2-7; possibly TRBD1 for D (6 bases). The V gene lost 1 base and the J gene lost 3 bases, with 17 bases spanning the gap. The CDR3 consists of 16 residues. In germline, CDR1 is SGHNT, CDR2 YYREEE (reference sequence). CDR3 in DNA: TGTGCCAGCAGCTTGAGGGCAGGGGTTCTCCTCTACGAGCAGTACTTC. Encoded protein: CASSLRAGVLLYEQYF.

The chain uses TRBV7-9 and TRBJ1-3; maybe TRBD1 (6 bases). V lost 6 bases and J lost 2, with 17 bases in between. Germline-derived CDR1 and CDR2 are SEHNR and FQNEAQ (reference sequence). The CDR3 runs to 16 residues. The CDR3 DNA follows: TGTGCCAGCAGTCAAGAGGGGGGGGCAGCTGGAAACACCATATATTTT. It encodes CASSQEGGAAGNTIYF.

The CDR3 loop is CASSLAGLLRDGELFF. The CDR3 nucleotides are TGCGCCAGCAGCTTGGCTGGACTTCTAAGGGACGGGGAGCTGTTTTTT. The chain has TRBV5-1 and TRBJ2-2, with D possibly matching TRBD2 (5 bases). The CDR3 runs to 16 residues. CDR1 and CDR2 from the germline V gene are SGHRS and YFSETQ. V was shortened by 0 bases and J by 7 bases, with 16 bases between the two germline ends.

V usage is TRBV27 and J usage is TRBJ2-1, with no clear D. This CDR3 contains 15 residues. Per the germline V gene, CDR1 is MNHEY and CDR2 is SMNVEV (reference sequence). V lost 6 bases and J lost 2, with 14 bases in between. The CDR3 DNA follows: TGTGCCAGCAGAGTAAGCACTAACCCCTACAATGAGCAGTTCTTC. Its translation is CASRVSTNPYNEQFF.

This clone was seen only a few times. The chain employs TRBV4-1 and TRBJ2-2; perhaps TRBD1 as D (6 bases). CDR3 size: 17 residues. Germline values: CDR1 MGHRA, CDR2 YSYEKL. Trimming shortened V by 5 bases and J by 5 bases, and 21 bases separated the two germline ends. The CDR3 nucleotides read TGCGCCAGCAGCAGGTTCGGACAGATTGGTCTTACCGGGGAGCTGTTTTTT. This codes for CASSRFGQIGLTGELFF.

The CDR3 region has the DNA TGTGCCAGCAGCTTCGGGGTGGGAAACTATGGCTACACCTTC. It translates to CASSFGVGNYGYTF. J is TRBJ1-2 and V is TRBV11-3; D is unclear. V was shortened by 3 bases and J by 2 bases, with 10 bases between the two germline ends. This CDR3 contains 14 residues. Germline CDR1 and CDR2: SGHNT and YENEEA.

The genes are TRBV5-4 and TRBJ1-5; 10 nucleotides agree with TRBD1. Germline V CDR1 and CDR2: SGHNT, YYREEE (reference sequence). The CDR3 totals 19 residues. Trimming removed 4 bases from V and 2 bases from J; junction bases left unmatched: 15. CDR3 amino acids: CASSSKGTGDLRGNQPQHF. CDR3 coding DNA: TGTGCCAGCAGCAGTAAAGGGACAGGGGATCTTCGGGGCAATCAGCCCCAGCATTTT.

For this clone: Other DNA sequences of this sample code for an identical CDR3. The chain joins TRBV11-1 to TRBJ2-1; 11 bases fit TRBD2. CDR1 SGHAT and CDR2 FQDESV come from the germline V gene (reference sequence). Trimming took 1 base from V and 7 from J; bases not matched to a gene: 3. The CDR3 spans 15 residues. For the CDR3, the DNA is TGTGCCAGCAGCTTAGGTACTAGCGGGAGTAATGAGCAGTTCTTC. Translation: CASSLGTSGSNEQFF.

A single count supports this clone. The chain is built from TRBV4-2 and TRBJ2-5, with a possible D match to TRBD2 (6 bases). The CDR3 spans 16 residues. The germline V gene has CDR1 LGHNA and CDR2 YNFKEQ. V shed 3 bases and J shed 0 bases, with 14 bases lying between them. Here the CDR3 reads CASSQAGSGYQETQYF. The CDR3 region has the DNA TGTGCCAGCAGCCAGGCCGGGAGTGGATACCAAGAGACCCAGTACTTC.

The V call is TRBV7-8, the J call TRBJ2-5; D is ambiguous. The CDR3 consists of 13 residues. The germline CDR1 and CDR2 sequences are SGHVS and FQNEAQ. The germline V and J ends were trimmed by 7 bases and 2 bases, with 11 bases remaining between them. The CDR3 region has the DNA TGTGCCAGCAAGCCGACACCGCAAGAGACCCAGTACTTC. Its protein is CASKPTPQETQYF.

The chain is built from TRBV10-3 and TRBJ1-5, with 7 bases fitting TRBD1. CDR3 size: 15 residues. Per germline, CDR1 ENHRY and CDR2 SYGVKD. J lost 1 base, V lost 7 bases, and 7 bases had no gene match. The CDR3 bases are TGTGCCATCAAAGACAGGGATGGGAGCAATCAGCCCCAGCATTTT. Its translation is CAIKDRDGSNQPQHF.

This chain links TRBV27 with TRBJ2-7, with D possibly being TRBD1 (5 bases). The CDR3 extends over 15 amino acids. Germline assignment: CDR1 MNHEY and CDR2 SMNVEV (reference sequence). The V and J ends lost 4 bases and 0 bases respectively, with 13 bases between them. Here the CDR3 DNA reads TGTGCCAGCAGTTCATCTGGGGCCAGCTCCTACGAGCAGTACTTC. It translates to CASSSSGASSYEQYF.

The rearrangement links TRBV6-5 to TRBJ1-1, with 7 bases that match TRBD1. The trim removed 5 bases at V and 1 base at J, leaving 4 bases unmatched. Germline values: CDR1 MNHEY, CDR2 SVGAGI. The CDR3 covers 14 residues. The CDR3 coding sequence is TGTGCCAGCAGTAAACAGGGGAGGAACACTGAAGCTTTCTTT. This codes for CASSKQGRNTEAFF.

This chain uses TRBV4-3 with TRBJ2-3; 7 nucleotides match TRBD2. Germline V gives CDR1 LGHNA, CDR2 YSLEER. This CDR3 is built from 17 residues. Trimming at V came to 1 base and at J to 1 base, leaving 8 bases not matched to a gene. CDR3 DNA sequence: TGCGCCAGCAGCCAAGTATTCGCGGGAGCGGGCACAGATACGCAGTATTTT. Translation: CASSQVFAGAGTDTQYF.

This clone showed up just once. The CDR3 DNA follows: TGCAGCGTTGAAGATCCCGGGAGGGGGGGGATAGATGAGCAGTTCTTC. This gives the protein CSVEDPGRGGIDEQFF. The chain joins TRBV29-1 to TRBJ2-1; 8 nucleotides align to TRBD2. This CDR3 region has 16 residues. Germline CDR1 reads SQVTM; CDR2 reads ANQGSEA. Unmatched junction bases numbered 12, after V lost 0 bases and J lost 8 bases.

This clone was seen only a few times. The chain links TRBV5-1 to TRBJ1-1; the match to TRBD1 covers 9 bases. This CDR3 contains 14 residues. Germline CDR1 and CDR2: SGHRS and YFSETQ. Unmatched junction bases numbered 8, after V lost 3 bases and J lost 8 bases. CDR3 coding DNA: TGCGCCAGCAGCTCGGGACAGGGTGAAGTGGAAGCTTTCTTT. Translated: CASSSGQGEVEAFF.